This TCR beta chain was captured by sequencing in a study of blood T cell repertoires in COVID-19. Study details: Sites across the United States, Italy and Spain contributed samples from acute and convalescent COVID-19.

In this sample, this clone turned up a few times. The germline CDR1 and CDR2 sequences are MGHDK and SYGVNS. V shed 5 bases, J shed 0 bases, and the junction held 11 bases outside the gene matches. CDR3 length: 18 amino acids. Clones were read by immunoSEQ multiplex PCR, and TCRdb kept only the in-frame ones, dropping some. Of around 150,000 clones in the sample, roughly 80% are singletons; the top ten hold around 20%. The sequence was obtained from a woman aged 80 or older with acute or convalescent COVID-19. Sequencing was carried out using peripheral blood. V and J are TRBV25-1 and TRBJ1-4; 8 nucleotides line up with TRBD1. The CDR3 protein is CASSYRRTGIATNEKLFF. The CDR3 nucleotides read TGTGCCAGCAGTTACCGGAGGACAGGGATAGCAACTAATGAAAAACTGTTTTTT.